Below, one T cell receptor (beta chain) is given with its context. Data came from immunoSEQ multiplex PCR; TCRdb stores just in-frame clones and leaves some out. The repertoire holds roughly 140,000 clones, with 75% to 90% as singletons. The data belong to a study of T cell responses to AZD1222 COVID-19 vaccine. The origin of this receptor is an adult who received the AZD1222 COVID-19 vaccine. The material sequenced was peripheral blood, taken 28 days after the second AZD1222 dose.

The CDR3 DNA reads as TGTGCCAGCAGGCAACAGGGTTCCTTCGGCTACACCTTC. Translated, it gives CASRQQGSFGYTF. The V gene is TRBV28, the J gene TRBJ1-2; a weak D match, TRBD1 (6 bases). The CDR3 has 13 residues. Germline lookup yields CDR1 MDHEN and CDR2 SYDVKM. V was trimmed by 6 bases and J by 8 bases, leaving 16 bases between them.